This T cell receptor beta chain was obtained from a study of blood T cell repertoires in COVID-19 (dated by TCRdb to 2020 to 2022). Concerning the study at large: Collaborator samples came from the United States, Italy and Spain and covered acute and convalescent phases of COVID-19. The prospective study material was composed of cDNA or gDNA derived from T cells, B-cell-depleted T cells, or PBMCs. Subjects who had been exposed to COVID-19, were actively infected with it, or had recovered from it provided the deeply sampled blood TCRbeta repertoires that made up the dataset. The repertoires were released in a freely available public database intended as a resource for research on the immune response to SARS-CoV-2. The samples were drawn from two sources: the first 160 participants of the ongoing ImmuneRACE study, and 950 to 1,500 subjects contributed by 6 global collaborators. Nearly every sample came with metadata listing a de-identified subject ID, COVID-19 status, age in years and sex. Where available, HLA class I and class II types were obtained from metadata supplied by the sample provider rather than from assay-based typing.

TCRbeta CDR3 regions were amplified from genomic DNA using the immunoSEQ Assay, a bias-controlled multiplex PCR. As for the original processing: Within the assay, amplification of reference gene primers was used to estimate how many nucleated cells each sample contained. To quantify the absolute abundance of each unique TCRbeta CDR3 rearrangement, sequence reads were collapsed and filtered. Productive Simpson clonality was computed per sample as the square root of Simpson's diversity index over productive rearrangements. Imported from immuneACCESS, the table was reduced by TCRdb to in-frame sequences with V and J called. These copies leave out some clones; in studies compared against another copy, an unresolved V gene accounts for under half, and the cause of the remainder is not known. V, J and clone size are those of that table, while D and trimming were read from the DNA. This sample is represented by 250,000 to 350,000 clones; nearly 90% of them were singletons. The ten largest account for around 4.5% of the sample.

Study-level results and caveats: The quantity of clinical and demographic metadata differed by source and by participant and was supplied without curation.

In the prospective study, participants were roughly 18 to 90 years old, resided in about two dozen geographic areas of the United States, and were enrolled through a virtual design. Cohort assignment in the prospective study relied on participant-reported clinical history from a screening survey and a study questionnaire. Mobile phlebotomists in the prospective study collected whole blood, serum and a nasopharyngeal or oropharyngeal swab from every participant. Over a roughly two-month period, participants in the prospective study had the option of providing additional blood draws and questionnaires. Before DNA extraction, prospective study blood samples were shipped either frozen or at room temperature. In this sample, this clone turned up once. Its antigen remains undetermined. No base qualities exist here, and no much larger clone lies one base off it. The germline V gene yields SGHVS for CDR1 and FNYEAQ for CDR2. The CDR3 goes from the cysteine to the phenylalanine over 15 residues. Left in the record is the CDR3 DNA by itself, 45 bases read in frame from the first base. Here V drops 5 bases and J drops 5 bases, and the junction holds 8 bases not matched to any gene.

The sample was PBMCs or T cells enriched from blood (not recorded which). The clonotype originates from a woman between 18 and 29 years old with acute COVID-19. The V and J segments used are TRBV7-6 and TRBJ1-4; 7 bases in between match TRBD1. The DNA sequence reads TGTGCCAGCAGCCGAGAGGGACAGAAAAATGAAAAACTGTTTTTT. It translates to CASSREGQKNEKLFF.